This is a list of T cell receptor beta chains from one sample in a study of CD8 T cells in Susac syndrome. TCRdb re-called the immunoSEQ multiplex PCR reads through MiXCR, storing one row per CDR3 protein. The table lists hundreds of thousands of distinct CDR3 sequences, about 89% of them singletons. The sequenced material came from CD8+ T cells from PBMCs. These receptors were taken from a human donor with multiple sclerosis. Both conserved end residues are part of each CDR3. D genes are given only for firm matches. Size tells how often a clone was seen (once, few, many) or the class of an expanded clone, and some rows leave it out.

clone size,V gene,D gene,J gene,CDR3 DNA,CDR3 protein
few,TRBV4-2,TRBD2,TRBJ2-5,TGTGCCAGCAGCCCTGGGACTAGCGCGGAGACCCAGTACTTC,CASSPGTSAETQYF
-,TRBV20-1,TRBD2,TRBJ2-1,TGCAGTGCTGGACCGGGACTAGCGTCCTACTCGAACAATGAGCAGTTCTTC,CSAGPGLASYSNNEQFF
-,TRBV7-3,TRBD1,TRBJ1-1,TGTGCCAGCAGCTCGCAGGGGGGAACTGAAGCTTTCTTT,CASSSQGGTEAFF
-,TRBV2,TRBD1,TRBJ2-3,TGTGCCAGCAAGGTCTGGACAGGGGGCCTTGATACGCAGTATTTT,CASKVWTGGLDTQYF
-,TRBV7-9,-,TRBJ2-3,TGTGCCAGCAGCCCTTTCGGGATGGACGTGGGTAGCACAGATACGCAGTATTTT,CASSPFGMDVGSTDTQYF
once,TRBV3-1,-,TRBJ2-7,TGTGCCAGCAGCCAAAGACTTACAGCCGTCTACGAGCAGTACTTC,CASSQRLTAVYEQYF
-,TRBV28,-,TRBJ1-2,TGTGCCAGCAGTCTTAGGACCTTAAACTATGGCTACACCTTC,CASSLRTLNYGYTF
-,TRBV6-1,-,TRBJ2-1,TGTGCCAGCCGAAAGGCCTACAATGAGCAGTTCTTC,CASRKAYNEQFF
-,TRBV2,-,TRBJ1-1,TGTGCCAGGGGCTACCGGGACACGCTCACTGAAGCTTTCTTT,CARGYRDTLTEAFF
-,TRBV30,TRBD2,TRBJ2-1,TGTGCCTGGATCGAACCGGAAGGGAGGGCCCTCCACAATGAGCAGTTCTTC,CAWIEPEGRALHNEQFF
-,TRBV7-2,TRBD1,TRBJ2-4,TGTGCCAGCAGCTCAGACAGGGGGTTGAACATTCAGTACTTC,CASSSDRGLNIQYF
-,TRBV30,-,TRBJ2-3,TGTGCCTGGAACCCAGAGACAGATACGCAGTATTTT,CAWNPETDTQYF
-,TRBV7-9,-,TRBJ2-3,TGTGCCAGCAGCTTGACAGCCACAGATACGCAGTATTTT,CASSLTATDTQYF
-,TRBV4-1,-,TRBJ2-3,TGCGCCAGCAGCCAAGGGACAGTTAGCACAGATACGCAGTATTTT,CASSQGTVSTDTQYF
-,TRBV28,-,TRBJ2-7,TGTGCCAGCAGTTTAAATTTTATGGGGGACGCCTCAATCGAGCAGTACTTC,CASSLNFMGDASIEQYF
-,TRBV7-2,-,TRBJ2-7,TGTGCCAGCAGCTTAGCCTCGACAGGATCCTACGAGCAGTACTTC,CASSLASTGSYEQYF
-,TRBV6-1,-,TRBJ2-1,TGTGCCAGCAGTCCAAGGGGGCTAGCGGTCTACAATGAGCAGTTCTTC,CASSPRGLAVYNEQFF
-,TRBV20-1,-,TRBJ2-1,TGCAGTGCTAGAGATGTGACTCCACTCTACAATGAGCAGTTCTTC,CSARDVTPLYNEQFF
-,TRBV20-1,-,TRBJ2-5,TGCAGTGCTAGAGATTCTGTTGAAACGGGACTTTGGACAGGAAGAGAGACCCAGTACTTC,CSARDSVETGLWTGRETQYF
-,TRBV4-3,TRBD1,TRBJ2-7,TGCGCCAGCAGCCCCGCCGGGACAGGGGGGTCCTACGAGCAGTACTTC,CASSPAGTGGSYEQYF
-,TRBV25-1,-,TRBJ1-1,TGTGCCAGCAGTGAATCGGCAAAAGGGGCCACTGAAGCTTTCTTT,CASSESAKGATEAFF
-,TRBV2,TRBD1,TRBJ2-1,TGTGCCAGCACTGAGGCCAGGGGGTTCGATGAGCAGTTCTTC,CASTEARGFDEQFF
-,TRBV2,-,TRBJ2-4,TGTGCCAGCAGCGCCCCGGAACCCTCAGACATTCAGTACTTC,CASSAPEPSDIQYF
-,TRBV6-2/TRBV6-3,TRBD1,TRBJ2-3,TGTGCCAGCAGTTCCCATCTGGGCAGGGGGCGACACCTCCGCACAGATACGCAGTATTTT,CASSSHLGRGRHLRTDTQYF
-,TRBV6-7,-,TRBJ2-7,TGTGCCAGCAGTCCTGACCGCAGGGGGGTCCTATCCTACGAGCAGTACTTC,CASSPDRRGVLSYEQYF
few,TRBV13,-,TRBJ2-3,TGTGCCAGCAGCTTAGTGCAGGCGGGAGATACGCAGTATTTT,CASSLVQAGDTQYF
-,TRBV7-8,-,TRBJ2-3,TGTGCCAGCAGCCCGCAAACAGGGAACGCAGATACGCAGTATTTT,CASSPQTGNADTQYF
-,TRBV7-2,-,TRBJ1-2,TGTGCCAGCAGCTCCCGGGACCCAAGTTACTATGGCTACACCTTC,CASSSRDPSYYGYTF
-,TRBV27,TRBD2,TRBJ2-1,TGTGCCAGCAGTCGGGGGACTAGTACTTACAATGAGCAGTTCTTC,CASSRGTSTYNEQFF
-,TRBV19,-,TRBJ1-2,TGTGCCAGTAGTACCCTTGGGGGCTACACCTTC,CASSTLGGYTF
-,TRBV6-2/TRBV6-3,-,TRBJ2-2,TGTGCCAGCACCTACCCCCCCGGGGAGCTGCTTTTT,CASTYPPGELLF
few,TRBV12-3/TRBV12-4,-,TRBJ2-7,TGTGCCAGCAGGGGACTGGGTGTGTACGAGCAGTACTTC,CASRGLGVYEQYF
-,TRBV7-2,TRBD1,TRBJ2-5,TGTGCCAGCAGCCACGGACAGGGACAAGAGACCCAGTACTTC,CASSHGQGQETQYF
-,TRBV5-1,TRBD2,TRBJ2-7,TGCGCCAGCAGCTTGGCACTAGCGGGGGTCGAGCAGTACTTC,CASSLALAGVEQYF
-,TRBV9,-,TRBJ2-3,TGTGCCAGCAGTAAGAGCGGGAGCACAGATACGCAGTATTTT,CASSKSGSTDTQYF
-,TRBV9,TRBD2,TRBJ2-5,TGTGCCAGCAGCGTAGGCGGGGGGCCCCAAGAGACCCAGTACTTC,CASSVGGGPQETQYF
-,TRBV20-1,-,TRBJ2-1,TGCAGTGCTAGAGAGGCTAGCTGGTATGAGCAGTTCTTC,CSAREASWYEQFF
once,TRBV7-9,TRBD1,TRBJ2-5,TGTGCCACTCGAAACACGGACAGGGGTTTTGAGACCCAGTACTTC,CATRNTDRGFETQYF
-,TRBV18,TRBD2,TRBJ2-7,TGTGCCAGCTCACCTCCGGGACTAGCCGTTTCGTACTACGAGCAGTACTTC,CASSPPGLAVSYYEQYF
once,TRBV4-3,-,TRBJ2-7,TGCGCCAGCAGCCAATCCCTGACAGTTACCTACGAGCAGTACTTC,CASSQSLTVTYEQYF
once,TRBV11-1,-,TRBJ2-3,TGTGCCAGCAGCTCGCGGGACCTTACCTCTAGTGGCGGGACCACCTACCGCACAGATACGCAGTATTTT,CASSSRDLTSSGGTTYRTDTQYF
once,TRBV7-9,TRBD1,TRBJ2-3,TGTGCCACTGGACAGGACGTCATAGATACACAGTATTTT,CATGQDVIDTQYF
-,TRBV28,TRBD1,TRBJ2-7,TGTGCCAGCAGTTACGACAGGGACTACGAGCAGTACTTC,CASSYDRDYEQYF
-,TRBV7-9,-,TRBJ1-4,TGTGCCAGCAGCTGGGGTGATAATGAAAAACTGTTTTTT,CASSWGDNEKLFF
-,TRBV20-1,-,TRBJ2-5,TGCAGTGCTCCCCAGGGCCAGGCGGAGACCCAGTACTTC,CSAPQGQAETQYF
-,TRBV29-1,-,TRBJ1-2,TGCAGCGTTGAAGGCCTGGCTAAGAACTATGGCTACACCTTC,CSVEGLAKNYGYTF
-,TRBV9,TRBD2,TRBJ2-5,TGTGCCAGCAGCCGTGGGGGGAGCGGGGGACCGGTGGAGACCCAGTACTTC,CASSRGGSGGPVETQYF
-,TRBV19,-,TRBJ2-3,TGTGCCAGTAGTCTGGAATCGGTAACAGGGAGAAGAACAGATACGCAGTATTTT,CASSLESVTGRRTDTQYF
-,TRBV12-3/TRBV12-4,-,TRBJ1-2,TGTGCCATCCAGTTTGGGGAGAACACCTATGGCTACACCTTC,CAIQFGENTYGYTF
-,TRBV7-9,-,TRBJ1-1,TGTGCCAGCAGCCTAAAAGGACGCACTAACACTGAAGCTTTCTTT,CASSLKGRTNTEAFF